These T cell receptor beta chains were read from a single sample in a study of blood T cell repertoires in COVID-19. Clones were sequenced by immunoSEQ multiplex PCR, and TCRdb holds only the in-frame ones, with some missing. The sample comprises about 99,000 clones, roughly 89% of which are singletons, and 17% rests with the top ten. Sequencing was performed on peripheral blood. The receptors shown here come from a woman older than 75 in a cohort sampled during active COVID-19. CDR3s include the opening cysteine and the closing phenylalanine or tryptophan. Fields, in order: clone size, D gene, J gene, V gene, CDR3 DNA, CDR3 protein. A D gene is named only where the DNA matches it firmly. The size of a clone is reported for some rows only, either as once, few or many, or as a class for expanded clones.

clone_size: -; d_call: TRBD2; j_call: TRBJ2-7; v_call: TRBV15; cdr3_nt: TGTGCCACCAGCAGGCCGGGGGGGAGCTCCTACGAGCAGTACTTC; cdr3_aa: CATSRPGGSSYEQYF
clone_size: -; d_call: -; j_call: TRBJ1-5; v_call: TRBV28; cdr3_nt: TGTGCCAGCAGTTTGCAGGGCCGCTTCGATCAGCCCCAGCATTTT; cdr3_aa: CASSLQGRFDQPQHF
clone_size: -; d_call: -; j_call: TRBJ1-1; v_call: TRBV10-2; cdr3_nt: TGCGCCGTCGACGTGGGGGGTTGGGGAAGGATGAACACTGAAGCTTTCTTT; cdr3_aa: CAVDVGGWGRMNTEAFF
clone_size: -; d_call: -; j_call: TRBJ2-7; v_call: TRBV11-2; cdr3_nt: TGTGCCAGCAGCTTAGAGCGGAACTACGAGCAGTACTTC; cdr3_aa: CASSLERNYEQYF
clone_size: -; d_call: TRBD2; j_call: TRBJ2-7; v_call: TRBV29-1; cdr3_nt: TGCAGCGTTTCAATACCGGGACTAGCGGGACCCTACGAGCAGTACTTC; cdr3_aa: CSVSIPGLAGPYEQYF
clone_size: -; d_call: -; j_call: TRBJ2-7; v_call: TRBV21-1; cdr3_nt: TGTGCCAGCAGCAAAGCCGGGGATTTCTACGAGCAGTACTTC; cdr3_aa: CASSKAGDFYEQYF
clone_size: -; d_call: -; j_call: TRBJ1-1; v_call: TRBV4-1; cdr3_nt: TGCGCCAGCAGCCATGCCGGGACACTGAACACTGAAGCTTTCTTT; cdr3_aa: CASSHAGTLNTEAFF
clone_size: -; d_call: -; j_call: TRBJ1-4; v_call: TRBV6-5; cdr3_nt: TGTGCCAGCAGAACAAATCCCGGGGCTAATGAAAAACTGTTTTTT; cdr3_aa: CASRTNPGANEKLFF
clone_size: -; d_call: TRBD1; j_call: TRBJ1-4; v_call: TRBV5-1; cdr3_nt: TGCGCCAGCAGCTCCGGACAGGGGGGTGAAAAACTGTTTTTT; cdr3_aa: CASSSGQGGEKLFF
clone_size: -; d_call: TRBD2; j_call: TRBJ2-7; v_call: TRBV28; cdr3_nt: TGTGCCAGCAGTGGTGCCAGCGGGGGAACCTACGAGCAGTACTTC; cdr3_aa: CASSGASGGTYEQYF
clone_size: -; d_call: -; j_call: TRBJ1-4; v_call: TRBV11-2; cdr3_nt: TGTGCCAGCAGCCCTCCCTCCCCGGGGGCTAATGAAAAACTGTTTTTT; cdr3_aa: CASSPPSPGANEKLFF
clone_size: -; d_call: -; j_call: TRBJ2-2; v_call: TRBV5-6; cdr3_nt: TGTGCCAGCAGCTTGGGTCGGAACACCGGGGAGCTGTTTTTT; cdr3_aa: CASSLGRNTGELFF
clone_size: once; d_call: TRBD1; j_call: TRBJ2-7; v_call: TRBV18; cdr3_nt: TGTGCCAGCGAATTGGGACAGGGGATCGCGGAGCAGTACTTC; cdr3_aa: CASELGQGIAEQYF
clone_size: -; d_call: TRBD1; j_call: TRBJ1-6; v_call: TRBV12-3/TRBV12-4; cdr3_nt: TGTGCCATCACCGGGACAGGGGTTTCACCCCTCCACTTT; cdr3_aa: CAITGTGVSPLHF
clone_size: -; d_call: TRBD2; j_call: TRBJ2-1; v_call: TRBV9; cdr3_nt: TGTGCCAGTAACCTCGCGGGGGACAATGAGCAGTTCTTC; cdr3_aa: CASNLAGDNEQFF
clone_size: once; d_call: TRBD2; j_call: TRBJ2-3; v_call: TRBV3-1/TRBV3-2; cdr3_nt: TGTGCCAGCAGCCAAGCCAGCGGGGTGACCACAGATACGCAGTATTTT; cdr3_aa: CASSQASGVTTDTQYF
clone_size: -; d_call: -; j_call: TRBJ1-2; v_call: TRBV5-1; cdr3_nt: TGCGCCAGCAGCTTGGAAGGGGTTTATGGCTACACCTTC; cdr3_aa: CASSLEGVYGYTF
clone_size: -; d_call: -; j_call: TRBJ2-7; v_call: TRBV10-3; cdr3_nt: TGTGCCATCAGTGAGCTACTATTATACGAGCAGTACTTC; cdr3_aa: CAISELLLYEQYF
clone_size: -; d_call: -; j_call: TRBJ2-1; v_call: TRBV27; cdr3_nt: TGTGCCAGCAGTTCCGTCCCGCGGGGTGTAGGATTCTTC; cdr3_aa: CASSSVPRGVGFF
clone_size: once; d_call: -; j_call: TRBJ2-1; v_call: TRBV5-8; cdr3_nt: TGTGCCAGCACCCCAGGGCAGGGCATCCCTGTTGGTGAGTTCTTC; cdr3_aa: CASTPGQGIPVGEFF
clone_size: -; d_call: TRBD2; j_call: TRBJ2-2; v_call: TRBV10-3; cdr3_nt: TGTGCCATCTCGGAGGCCAGCGGGGCCACCGGGGAGCTGTTTTTT; cdr3_aa: CAISEASGATGELFF
clone_size: -; d_call: -; j_call: TRBJ1-2; v_call: TRBV18; cdr3_nt: TGTGCCAGCTCACCTCCGGGGAAGACTAACTATGGCTACACCTTC; cdr3_aa: CASSPPGKTNYGYTF
clone_size: -; d_call: TRBD1; j_call: TRBJ1-2; v_call: TRBV19; cdr3_nt: TGTGCCAGTGGGACAGGGGGAGGCTATGGCTACACCTTC; cdr3_aa: CASGTGGGYGYTF
clone_size: -; d_call: TRBD1; j_call: TRBJ1-2; v_call: TRBV27; cdr3_nt: TGTGCCAGCAGTGGCGACAGGGCCCTCCTCTATGGCTACACCTTC; cdr3_aa: CASSGDRALLYGYTF
clone_size: once; d_call: -; j_call: TRBJ2-3; v_call: TRBV21-1; cdr3_nt: TGTGCCAGCAGCACAGTCCTAGCGGGAGGCCCTGGCACAGATACGCAGTATTTT; cdr3_aa: CASSTVLAGGPGTDTQYF
clone_size: once; d_call: -; j_call: TRBJ2-1; v_call: TRBV12-1; cdr3_nt: TGTGCCAGCAGCTTAATAGTGTACAATGAGCAGTTCTTC; cdr3_aa: CASSLIVYNEQFF
clone_size: -; d_call: TRBD2; j_call: TRBJ2-1; v_call: TRBV6-1; cdr3_nt: TGTGCCAGCAGTGGGCTAGCGGGAGGCGAGTTCAATGAGCAGTTCTTC; cdr3_aa: CASSGLAGGEFNEQFF
clone_size: once; d_call: TRBD1; j_call: TRBJ2-7; v_call: TRBV6-1; cdr3_nt: TGTGCCAGCAGTGAAGCCGCTATTATGGGACAGGGAAATCACGAGCAGTACTTC; cdr3_aa: CASSEAAIMGQGNHEQYF
clone_size: -; d_call: -; j_call: TRBJ2-3; v_call: TRBV15; cdr3_nt: TGTGCCACCAGCAGAGAAACTAGCACAGATACGCAGTATTTT; cdr3_aa: CATSRETSTDTQYF
clone_size: -; d_call: TRBD1; j_call: TRBJ1-6; v_call: TRBV7-2; cdr3_nt: TGTGCCAGCAGACTAGTGGAGGGGGCTAATAATTCACCCCTCCACTTT; cdr3_aa: CASRLVEGANNSPLHF
clone_size: -; d_call: -; j_call: TRBJ2-1; v_call: TRBV6-6; cdr3_nt: TGTGCCAGCAGTTACTCGATTCGGGATCCTAACAATGAGCAGTTCTTC; cdr3_aa: CASSYSIRDPNNEQFF
clone_size: -; d_call: TRBD1; j_call: TRBJ1-1; v_call: TRBV5-4; cdr3_nt: TGTGCCAGCAGCTTGGCCACAGGGGGCCCCACTGAAGCTTTCTTT; cdr3_aa: CASSLATGGPTEAFF
clone_size: -; d_call: -; j_call: TRBJ2-2; v_call: TRBV14; cdr3_nt: TGTGCCAGCAGCCCCTCGGGGACCGGGGAGCTGTTTTTT; cdr3_aa: CASSPSGTGELFF
clone_size: -; d_call: TRBD2; j_call: TRBJ2-5; v_call: TRBV18; cdr3_nt: TGTGCCAGCTCACCAAGTGGCGGGGGATTGGAGACCCAGTACTTC; cdr3_aa: CASSPSGGGLETQYF
clone_size: -; d_call: TRBD2; j_call: TRBJ2-1; v_call: TRBV30; cdr3_nt: TGTGCCTGGAGTGCCTTTGTGCGGACTAGCTTGGGGAATGAGCAGTTCTTC; cdr3_aa: CAWSAFVRTSLGNEQFF
clone_size: -; d_call: -; j_call: TRBJ2-7; v_call: TRBV5-1; cdr3_nt: TGCGCCAGCAGCCAAGGAGGTCTGGGCTACGAGCAGTACTTC; cdr3_aa: CASSQGGLGYEQYF
clone_size: -; d_call: -; j_call: TRBJ2-1; v_call: TRBV28; cdr3_nt: TGTGCCAGCGTCATGAGCGGAACCTACAATGAGCAGTTCTTC; cdr3_aa: CASVMSGTYNEQFF
clone_size: -; d_call: TRBD1; j_call: TRBJ2-3; v_call: TRBV19; cdr3_nt: TGTGCCAGTAGTAAAGGACAGGCAGATACGCAGTATTTT; cdr3_aa: CASSKGQADTQYF
clone_size: -; d_call: -; j_call: TRBJ2-5; v_call: TRBV2; cdr3_nt: TGTGCCAGCAGTGCTACCAAAGAGACCCAGTACTTC; cdr3_aa: CASSATKETQYF
clone_size: once; d_call: -; j_call: TRBJ2-6; v_call: TRBV5-1; cdr3_nt: TGCGCCAGCTCCGGGGGCTCTGGGGCCAACGTCCTGACTTTC; cdr3_aa: CASSGGSGANVLTF
clone_size: few; d_call: TRBD2; j_call: TRBJ2-2; v_call: TRBV6-5; cdr3_nt: TGTGCCAGCAGATCGGGGGGGGCGAACACCGGGGAGCTGTTTTTT; cdr3_aa: CASRSGGANTGELFF
clone_size: -; d_call: -; j_call: TRBJ1-5; v_call: TRBV3-1/TRBV3-2; cdr3_nt: TGTGCCAGCAGCCAAGAGGGAGGAAATCAGCCCCAGCATTTT; cdr3_aa: CASSQEGGNQPQHF
clone_size: -; d_call: -; j_call: TRBJ1-5; v_call: TRBV5-8; cdr3_nt: TGTGCCAGCAGACTCGAGGGCAGTCTACAGCCCCAGCATTTT; cdr3_aa: CASRLEGSLQPQHF
clone_size: once; d_call: -; j_call: TRBJ2-5; v_call: TRBV27; cdr3_nt: TGTGCCAGCAGTTTGGTCCCGACGGGTTCGGAGACCCAGTACTTC; cdr3_aa: CASSLVPTGSETQYF
clone_size: -; d_call: -; j_call: TRBJ1-3; v_call: TRBV6-5; cdr3_nt: TGTGCCAGCAGTTCCACCGCGAGCTCTGGAAACACCATATATTTT; cdr3_aa: CASSSTASSGNTIYF
clone_size: -; d_call: TRBD2; j_call: TRBJ2-5; v_call: TRBV6-4; cdr3_nt: TGTGCCAGCAGTGGTTCGACTAGCGGGAGGGAGAAGACCCAGTACTTC; cdr3_aa: CASSGSTSGREKTQYF
clone_size: -; d_call: TRBD1; j_call: TRBJ1-5; v_call: TRBV2; cdr3_nt: TGTGCCAGCAGAGATGGACAGGGGAATCAGCCCCAGCATTTT; cdr3_aa: CASRDGQGNQPQHF
clone_size: few; d_call: -; j_call: TRBJ2-7; v_call: TRBV7-2; cdr3_nt: TGTGCCAGCAGCTCAGGCAGGGGTCCCTACGAGCAGTACTTC; cdr3_aa: CASSSGRGPYEQYF
clone_size: -; d_call: TRBD1; j_call: TRBJ1-5; v_call: TRBV3-1/TRBV3-2; cdr3_nt: TGTGCCAGCAGCCCGGGACAGACTAATCAGCCCCAGCATTTT; cdr3_aa: CASSPGQTNQPQHF
clone_size: -; d_call: TRBD2; j_call: TRBJ2-1; v_call: TRBV11-2; cdr3_nt: TGTGCCAGCAGCTTATCGCGGGAGAGGACCTACAATGAGCAGTTCTTC; cdr3_aa: CASSLSRERTYNEQFF
clone_size: -; d_call: -; j_call: TRBJ2-7; v_call: TRBV7-2; cdr3_nt: TGTGCCAGCAGCTCAGACTACGAGCAGTACTTC; cdr3_aa: CASSSDYEQYF
clone_size: -; d_call: -; j_call: TRBJ2-5; v_call: TRBV19; cdr3_nt: TGTGCCAGTAGTACCAGCACAGGGATACGAGAGACCCAGTACTTC; cdr3_aa: CASSTSTGIRETQYF
clone_size: -; d_call: -; j_call: TRBJ1-2; v_call: TRBV27; cdr3_nt: TGTGCCAGCAGTTTATCCCTTGGGGGGAACTATGGCTACACCTTC; cdr3_aa: CASSLSLGGNYGYTF
clone_size: -; d_call: -; j_call: TRBJ1-5; v_call: TRBV6-5; cdr3_nt: TGTGCCAGCAACCCGGACACAAACAGCAATCAGCCCCAGCATTTT; cdr3_aa: CASNPDTNSNQPQHF
clone_size: -; d_call: TRBD1; j_call: TRBJ2-5; v_call: TRBV19; cdr3_nt: TGTGCCAGTAAACAGGGGGAAAACCAAGAGACCCAGTACTTC; cdr3_aa: CASKQGENQETQYF
clone_size: -; d_call: TRBD2; j_call: TRBJ2-3; v_call: TRBV3-1/TRBV3-2; cdr3_nt: TGTGCCAGCAGCCAAGGAAACGGGGGGGCCGCAGATACGCAGTATTTT; cdr3_aa: CASSQGNGGAADTQYF
clone_size: -; d_call: -; j_call: TRBJ1-3; v_call: TRBV4-1; cdr3_nt: TGCGCCAGCAGTCCCTGGGCGGGAAACACCATATATTTT; cdr3_aa: CASSPWAGNTIYF